What follows describes a single TCR beta chain. The source of the sample is a study of blood T cell repertoires in COVID-19. Study in general: Material from acute and convalescent COVID-19 was sourced from the United States, Italy and Spain.

Per the authors' pipeline: It was from reference gene primer amplification that nucleated cell counts were estimated. Method: immunoSEQ multiplex PCR; TCRdb's copy keeps in-frame clones and lacks some. V, J and clone size were drawn from that table, and D and trimming were deduced from the DNA. Of fewer than 350,000 clones listed, 65% to 90% are singletons. CDR3 size: 15 residues. After removal of 3 bases from V and 4 bases from J, the junction contained 6 bases not matched to a gene. Germline V CDR1 and CDR2: SGHRS, YFSETQ. Sequenced material: peripheral blood. This sequence was found in a woman aged 55-75 years with active or convalescent COVID-19. This chain joins TRBV5-1 and TRBJ1-4, with 7 bases fitting TRBD1. The chain's CDR3 is CASSSDRAFNEKLFF. In DNA, the CDR3 is TGCGCCAGCAGCTCCGACAGGGCCTTTAATGAAAAACTGTTTTTT.